The present T cell receptor beta chain was sequenced within a study of Ad26.COV2.S vaccination and SARS-CoV-2 variants (dated by TCRdb to the early 2020s). Study-level background: Donors in the vaccine arm were drawn from COV1001, a multicentre, randomized, double-blind, placebo-controlled phase I-IIa trial testing Ad26.COV2.S in healthy adults. Dosing of Ad26.COV2.S was intramuscular, at either 5x10^10 or 1x10^11 viral particles, delivered as one shot or as two shots spaced 56 days apart. TCRbeta repertoire sequencing was used to assess the specificity and breadth of SARS-CoV-2-reactive T cell receptors after Ad26.COV2.S vaccination. A total of 32 samples were included in the TCR-sequenced set, comprising 19 Ad26.COV2.S vaccine recipients, 5 placebo recipients and 8 SARS-CoV-2 convalescent individuals. Participants in the trial were split at random into five groups of five each, receiving low-dose or high-dose Ad26.COV2.S once or twice, or else placebo on both occasions. Throughout the experiments and outcome assessment, investigators stayed blinded to trial group allocation.

The immunoSEQ Assay was used to sequence TCRbeta CDR3 regions. After extraction, genomic DNA underwent amplification by bias-controlled multiplex PCR, followed by high-throughput sequencing. As for how the authors treated the data: Collapsing and filtering of sequences were performed to quantify the absolute abundance of each unique TCRbeta CDR3 region. Usable DNA was measured by amplifying reference genes present in all nucleated cells, and TCRbeta template counts were normalized to that usable DNA to estimate T cell fraction. Repertoire TCRs were annotated as SARS-CoV-2-specific when V gene, CDR3 amino acid sequence and J gene were exactly matched to a known reactive TCR set. MIRA supplied the reference SARS-CoV-2 TCR set, which was filtered for enrichment in COVID-19-positive ImmuneCODE repertoires so that public or cross-reactive TCRs were removed. Using the MIRA antigens, annotated TCRs were further analysed by specific ORF or by position within an ORF. Depth was the summed frequency of annotated unique rearrangements, while breadth was defined as annotated unique rearrangements over total unique productive rearrangements. Two-sided Wilcoxon rank-sum tests were used to compare TCR breadth between groups. What TCRdb holds here is the immuneACCESS table cut down to in-frame rearrangements. Part of the clones is not present; checked against another copy, under half of the missing clones reflect an unresolved V gene, and the others are unexplained. D and trimming were read from the DNA, whereas the V and J calls and clone size are those reported in that table. The sample table holds about 420,000 clones, of which around nine tenths were seen once. Jointly, the top ten make up 3.6% of the sample.

Overall results and qualifications from the work: Higher spike-specific TCR breadth was observed in Ad26.COV2.S recipients than in placebo recipients (P = 0.0014). Comparing responses between vaccine doses or regimens was not something the study was powered to do. The authors noted that the TCR breadth and depth analyses may have underestimated total T cell responses. After vaccination, substantial breadth of spike-specific CD8+ and CD4+ T cell responses was reported. Non-spike TCR breadth was comparable between vaccine and placebo recipients, consistent with the vaccine containing only spike.

Looking up the germline V gene yields CDR1 MGHDK and CDR2 SYGVNS. V and J lose 2 bases and 0 bases, and a span of 4 bases separates them. The CDR3 covers 13 residues, taking in both the cysteine and the phenylalanine. The sequence is cut down to CDR3 DNA, 39 bases in frame from base 1. The treatment or condition label on this specimen signifies: around 19 received Ad26.COV2.S at low or high dose, single or two shots; 5 received placebo; per-sample allocation not given. Repertoires of vaccine and placebo recipients were sequenced from samples collected on day 63 after the first injection. In Cohort 1b, about 27 adults aged 18-55 years were enrolled at a single site in Boston, USA, between 29 July and 7 August 2020. As a vaccine, Ad26.COV2.S was a replication-incompetent adenovirus type 26 vector that expressed a prefusion-stabilized SARS-CoV-2 spike protein derived from the original Wuhan strain.

About this clone: No cognate antigen has been identified for it. No base-level quality is on record; no much larger clone is a single base apart.

The sequence links TRBV25-1 to TRBJ1-1; no confident D gene assignment can be made. Sequenced here: peripheral blood, sampled in a trial of Ad26.COV2.S vaccine versus placebo. This TCR was sampled from a person between 18 and 59 years old who received the Ad26.COV2.S COVID-19 vaccine or a placebo. The CDR3 region reads CASSEVLNTEAFF. The sequence in DNA is TGTGCCAGCAGTGAAGTCCTGAACACTGAAGCTTTCTTT.